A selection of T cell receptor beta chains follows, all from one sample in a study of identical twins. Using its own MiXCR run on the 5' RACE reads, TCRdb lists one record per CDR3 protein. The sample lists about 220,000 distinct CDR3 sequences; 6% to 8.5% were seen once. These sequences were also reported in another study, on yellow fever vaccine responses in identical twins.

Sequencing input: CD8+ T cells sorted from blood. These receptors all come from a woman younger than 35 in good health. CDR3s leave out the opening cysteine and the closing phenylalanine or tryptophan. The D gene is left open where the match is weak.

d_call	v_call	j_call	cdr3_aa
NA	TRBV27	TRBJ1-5	ASSLSFGSNQPQH
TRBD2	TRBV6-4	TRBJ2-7	ASSDSRPGTSRDEQY
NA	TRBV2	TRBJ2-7	ASSGSRETTSYEQY
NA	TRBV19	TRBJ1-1	ASSKGRREAF
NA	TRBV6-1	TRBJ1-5	ASPHREGTLNQPQH
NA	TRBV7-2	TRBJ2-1	ASSLTQGGDEQF
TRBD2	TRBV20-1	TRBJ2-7	SARGLAHTYEQY
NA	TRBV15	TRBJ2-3	ATSSGQFTDTQY
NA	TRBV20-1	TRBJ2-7	SARTTTSYEQY
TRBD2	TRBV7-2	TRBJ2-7	ASSPPREQYGYEQY
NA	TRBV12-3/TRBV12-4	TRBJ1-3	ASSSRGVGNTIY
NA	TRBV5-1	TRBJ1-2	ASSLDKDGYT
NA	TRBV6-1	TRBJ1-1	ASSLAVDAF
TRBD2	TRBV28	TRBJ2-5	ASSSTGLAPQETQY
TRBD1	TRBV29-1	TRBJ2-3	SAYPGGNTQY
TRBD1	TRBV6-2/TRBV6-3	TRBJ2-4	ASSYTPTGRAKNIQY
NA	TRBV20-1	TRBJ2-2	SARDFMGGDTGELF
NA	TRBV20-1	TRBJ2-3	CAKAPLQRDYTDTQY
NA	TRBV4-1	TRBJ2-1	ASSPFGDEQF
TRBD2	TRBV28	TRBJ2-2	ASSLNIWFIWGTTNTGELF
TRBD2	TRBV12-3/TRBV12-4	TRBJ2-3	ASSPISQTSGGLVDTQY
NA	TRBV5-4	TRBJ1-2	ASSGGTGAGYGYT
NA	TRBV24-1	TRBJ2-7	ATSDLHKPYEQY
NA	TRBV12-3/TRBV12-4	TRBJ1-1	ASSLGRDAF
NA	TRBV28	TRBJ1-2	ASSFETANYGYT
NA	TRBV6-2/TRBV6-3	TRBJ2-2	ASSWGPRQANTGELF
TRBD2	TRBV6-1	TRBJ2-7	ASSRSGSPYEQY
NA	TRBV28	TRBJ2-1	ASSKVRATINEQF
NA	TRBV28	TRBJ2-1	ASSVSGSKDEQF
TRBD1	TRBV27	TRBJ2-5	ASKNRDRGIQETQY